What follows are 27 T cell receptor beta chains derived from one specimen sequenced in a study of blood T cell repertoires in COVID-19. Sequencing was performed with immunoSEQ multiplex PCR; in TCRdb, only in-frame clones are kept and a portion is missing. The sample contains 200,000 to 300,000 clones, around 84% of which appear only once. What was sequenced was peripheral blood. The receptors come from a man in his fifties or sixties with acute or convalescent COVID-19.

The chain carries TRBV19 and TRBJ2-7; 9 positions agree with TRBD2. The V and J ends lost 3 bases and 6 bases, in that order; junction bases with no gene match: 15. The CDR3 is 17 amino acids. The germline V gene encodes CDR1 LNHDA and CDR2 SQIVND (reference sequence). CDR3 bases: TGTGCCAGTAGTATCGCCCCTGGAGCGGGGGGCCGTATCGAGCAGTACTTC. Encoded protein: CASSIAPGAGGRIEQYF.

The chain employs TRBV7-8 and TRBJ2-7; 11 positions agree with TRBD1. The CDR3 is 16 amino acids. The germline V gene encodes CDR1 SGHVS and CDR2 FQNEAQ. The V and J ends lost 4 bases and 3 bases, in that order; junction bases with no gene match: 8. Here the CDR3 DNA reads TGTGCCAGCAGCTCCGGACAGGGGGCGGCTCACTACGAGCAGTACTTC. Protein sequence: CASSSGQGAAHYEQYF.

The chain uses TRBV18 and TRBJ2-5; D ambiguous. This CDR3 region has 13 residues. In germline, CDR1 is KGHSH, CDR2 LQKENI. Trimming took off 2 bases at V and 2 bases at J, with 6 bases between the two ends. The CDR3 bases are TGTGCCAGCTCACCAGCGTTGCAAGAGACCCAGTACTTC. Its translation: CASSPALQETQYF.

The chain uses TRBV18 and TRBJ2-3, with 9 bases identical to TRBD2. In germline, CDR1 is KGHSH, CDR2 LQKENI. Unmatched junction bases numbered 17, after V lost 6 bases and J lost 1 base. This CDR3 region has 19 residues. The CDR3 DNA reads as TGTGCCAGCTCCCACCGACTCGAGTCTAGCGGGGACGGCACAGATACGCAGTATTTT. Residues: CASSHRLESSGDGTDTQYF.

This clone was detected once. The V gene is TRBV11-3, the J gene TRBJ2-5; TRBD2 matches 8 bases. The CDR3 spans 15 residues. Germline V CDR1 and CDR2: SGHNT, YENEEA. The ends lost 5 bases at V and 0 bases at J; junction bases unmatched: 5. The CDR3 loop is CASSPGLAYQETQYF. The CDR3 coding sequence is TGTGCCAGCAGCCCAGGACTAGCATACCAAGAGACCCAGTACTTC.

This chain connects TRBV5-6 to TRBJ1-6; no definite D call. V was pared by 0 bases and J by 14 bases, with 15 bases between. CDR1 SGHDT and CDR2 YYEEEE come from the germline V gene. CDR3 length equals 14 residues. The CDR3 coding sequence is TGTGCCAGCAGCTTGGGCCAGGCCCCCTCTTCCCTCCACTTT. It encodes CASSLGQAPSSLHF.

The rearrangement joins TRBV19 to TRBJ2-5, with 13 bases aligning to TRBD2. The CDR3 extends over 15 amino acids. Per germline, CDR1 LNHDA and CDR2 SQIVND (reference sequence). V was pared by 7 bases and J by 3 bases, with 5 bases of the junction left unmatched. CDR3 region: CASKLAGGPEETQYF. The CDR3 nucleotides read TGTGCCAGTAAACTAGCGGGAGGGCCAGAAGAGACCCAGTACTTC.

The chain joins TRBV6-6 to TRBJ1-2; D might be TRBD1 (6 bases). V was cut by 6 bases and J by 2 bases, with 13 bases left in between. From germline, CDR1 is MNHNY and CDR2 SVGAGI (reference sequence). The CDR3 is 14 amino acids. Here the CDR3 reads CASSWGGQNYGYTF. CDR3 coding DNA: TGTGCCAGCAGCTGGGGGGGACAAAACTATGGCTACACCTTC.

The CDR3 protein is CASSEGTSGGASSYNEQFF. The CDR3 nucleotides are TGTGCCAGCAGCGAAGGGACTAGCGGGGGGGCAAGCTCCTACAATGAGCAGTTCTTC. The gene calls are TRBV9 and TRBJ2-1, with 16 bases matching TRBD2. CDR3 length equals 19 residues. Looked up from germline, CDR1 is SGDLS and CDR2 is YYNGEE. V was clipped by 3 bases and J by 0 bases; unmatched bases: 6.

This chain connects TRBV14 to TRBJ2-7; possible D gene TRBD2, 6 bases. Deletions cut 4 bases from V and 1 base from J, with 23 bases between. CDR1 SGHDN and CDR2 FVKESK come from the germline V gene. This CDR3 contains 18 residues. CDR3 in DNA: TGTGCCAGCAGCCCCCGGCGGAGGGCGTCATCGGGATCCTACGAGCAGTACTTC. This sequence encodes CASSPRRRASSGSYEQYF.

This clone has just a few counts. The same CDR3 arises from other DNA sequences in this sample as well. This chain's CDR3 is CASSPLDRTNYGYTF. The CDR3 DNA sequence: TGTGCCAGCTCACCACTGGACAGGACAAACTATGGCTACACCTTC. The gene calls are TRBV18 and TRBJ1-2; 7 nucleotides agree with TRBD1. The CDR3 has 15 residues. Germline CDR1 and CDR2: KGHSH and LQKENI. After removal of 1 base from V and 2 bases from J, the junction contained 4 bases not matched to a gene.

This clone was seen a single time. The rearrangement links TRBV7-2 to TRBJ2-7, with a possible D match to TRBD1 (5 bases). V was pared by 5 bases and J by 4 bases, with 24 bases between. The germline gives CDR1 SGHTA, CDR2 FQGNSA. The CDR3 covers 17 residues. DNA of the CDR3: TGTGCCAGCAGCCCTCCCCTCAGCTACAGGACCATTTACGAGCAGTACTTC. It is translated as CASSPPLSYRTIYEQYF.

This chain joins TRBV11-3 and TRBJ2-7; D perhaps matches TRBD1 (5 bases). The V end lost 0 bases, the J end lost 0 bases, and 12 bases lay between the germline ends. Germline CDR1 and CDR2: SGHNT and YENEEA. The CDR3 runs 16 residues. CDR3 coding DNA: TGTGCCAGCAGCTTAGATTCTGGGGCCAGCTCCTACGAGCAGTACTTC. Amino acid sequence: CASSLDSGASSYEQYF.

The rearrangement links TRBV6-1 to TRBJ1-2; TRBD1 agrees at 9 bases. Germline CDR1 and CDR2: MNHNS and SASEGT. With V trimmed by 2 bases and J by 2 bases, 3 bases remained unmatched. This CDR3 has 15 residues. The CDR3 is CASSEPGTGNYGYTF. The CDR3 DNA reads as TGTGCCAGCAGTGAACCAGGGACAGGGAACTATGGCTACACCTTC.

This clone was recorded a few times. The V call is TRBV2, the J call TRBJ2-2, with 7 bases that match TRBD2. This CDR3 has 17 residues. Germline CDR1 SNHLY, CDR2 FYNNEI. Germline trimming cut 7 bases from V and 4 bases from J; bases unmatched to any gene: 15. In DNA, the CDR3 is TGTGCCAGCATAGACCCCCGGAGAGCGGGGCCCACCGGGGAGCTGTTTTTT. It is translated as CASIDPRRAGPTGELFF. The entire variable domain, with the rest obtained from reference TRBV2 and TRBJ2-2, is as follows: EPEVTQTPSHQVTQMGQEVILRCVPISNHLYFYWYRQILGQKVEFLVSFYNNEISEKSEIFDDQFSVERPDGSNFTLKIRSTKLEDSAMYFCASIDPRRAGPTGELFFGEGSRLTVL.

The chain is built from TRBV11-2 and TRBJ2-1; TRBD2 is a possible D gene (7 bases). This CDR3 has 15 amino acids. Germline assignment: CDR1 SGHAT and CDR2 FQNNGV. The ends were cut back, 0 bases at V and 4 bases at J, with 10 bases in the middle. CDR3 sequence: CASSLEGGPYNEQFF. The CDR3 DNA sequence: TGTGCCAGCAGCTTAGAGGGGGGGCCATACAATGAGCAGTTCTTC.

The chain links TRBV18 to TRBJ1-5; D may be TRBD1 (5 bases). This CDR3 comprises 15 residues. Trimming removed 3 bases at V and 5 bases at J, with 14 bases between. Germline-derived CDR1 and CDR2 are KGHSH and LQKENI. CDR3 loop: CASSPVDSAYQPQHF. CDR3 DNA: TGTGCCAGCTCACCGGTAGACAGCGCGTATCAGCCCCAGCATTTT.

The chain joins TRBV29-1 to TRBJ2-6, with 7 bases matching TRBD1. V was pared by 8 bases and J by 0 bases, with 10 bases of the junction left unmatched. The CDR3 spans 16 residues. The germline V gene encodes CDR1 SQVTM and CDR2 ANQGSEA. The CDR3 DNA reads TGCAGCCCAAGAACAGGGGTTAGCTCTGGGGCCAACGTCCTGACTTTC. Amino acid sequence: CSPRTGVSSGANVLTF. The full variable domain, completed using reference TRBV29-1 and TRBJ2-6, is SAVISQKPSRDICQRGTSLTIQCQVDSQVTMMFWYRQQPGQSLTLIATANQGSEATYESGFVIDKFPISRPNLTFSTLTVSNMSPEDSSIYLCSPRTGVSSGANVLTFGAGSRLTVL.

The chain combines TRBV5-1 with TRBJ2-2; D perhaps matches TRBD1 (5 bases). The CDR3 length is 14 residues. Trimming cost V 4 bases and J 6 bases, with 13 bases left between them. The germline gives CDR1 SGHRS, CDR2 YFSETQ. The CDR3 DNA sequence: TGCGCCAGCAGCCCGATCCAGGGTCCCGGGGAGCTGTTTTTT. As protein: CASSPIQGPGELFF.

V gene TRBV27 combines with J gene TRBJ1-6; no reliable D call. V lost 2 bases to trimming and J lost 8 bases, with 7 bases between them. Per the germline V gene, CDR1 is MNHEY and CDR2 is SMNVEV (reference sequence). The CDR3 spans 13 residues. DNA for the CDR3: TGTGCCAGCAGTTTACGTCCGTATTCACCCCTCCACTTT. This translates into CASSLRPYSPLHF.

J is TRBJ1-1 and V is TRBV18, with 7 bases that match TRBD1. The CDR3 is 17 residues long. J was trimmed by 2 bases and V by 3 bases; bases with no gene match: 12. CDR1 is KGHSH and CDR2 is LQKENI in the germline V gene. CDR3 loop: CASSPTPGQLGNTEAFF. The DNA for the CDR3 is TGTGCCAGCTCACCTACCCCGGGACAGCTCGGTAACACTGAAGCTTTCTTT.

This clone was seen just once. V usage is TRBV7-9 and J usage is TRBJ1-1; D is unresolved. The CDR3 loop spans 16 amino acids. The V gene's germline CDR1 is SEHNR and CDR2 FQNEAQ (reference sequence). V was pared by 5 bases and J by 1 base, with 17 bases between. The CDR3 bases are TGTGCCAGCAGCCCCCCCACCCCAGATGCGAACACTGAAGCTTTCTTT. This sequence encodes CASSPPTPDANTEAFF.

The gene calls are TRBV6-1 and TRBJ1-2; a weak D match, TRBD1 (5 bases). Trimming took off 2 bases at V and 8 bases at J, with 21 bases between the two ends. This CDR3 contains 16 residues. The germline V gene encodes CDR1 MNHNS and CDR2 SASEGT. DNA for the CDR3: TGTGCCAGCAGTGAATTGGTGACAGCGTATCGTTGGGGCTACACCTTC. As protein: CASSELVTAYRWGYTF.

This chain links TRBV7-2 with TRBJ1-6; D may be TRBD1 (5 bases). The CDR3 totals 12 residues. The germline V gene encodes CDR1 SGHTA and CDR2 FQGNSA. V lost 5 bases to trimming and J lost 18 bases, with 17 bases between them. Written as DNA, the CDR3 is TGTGCCAGCAGCCCCTGGGGCAGGAAGCCCCACTTT. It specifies CASSPWGRKPHF. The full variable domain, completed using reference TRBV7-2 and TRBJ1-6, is GAGVSQSPSNKVTEKGKDVELRCDPISGHTALYWYRQSLGQGLEFLIYFQGNSAPDKSGLPSDRFSAERTGGSVSTLTIQRTQQEDSAVYLCASSPWGRKPHFGNGTRLTVT.

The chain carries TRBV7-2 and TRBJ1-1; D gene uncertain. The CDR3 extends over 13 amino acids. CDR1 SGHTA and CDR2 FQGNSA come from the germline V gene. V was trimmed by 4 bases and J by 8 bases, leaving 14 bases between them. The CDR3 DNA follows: TGTGCCAGCAGCTCTTTTATCACGGTGGAAGCTTTCTTT. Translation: CASSSFITVEAFF.

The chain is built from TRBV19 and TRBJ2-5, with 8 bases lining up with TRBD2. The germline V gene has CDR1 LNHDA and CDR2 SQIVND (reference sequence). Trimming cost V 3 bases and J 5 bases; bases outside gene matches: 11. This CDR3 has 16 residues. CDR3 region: CASSMAGTRTRETQYF. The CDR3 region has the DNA TGTGCCAGTAGTATGGCCGGGACTAGGACGAGGGAGACCCAGTACTTC.

The CDR3 loop is CASSEAGKQSEKLFF. As DNA, the CDR3 is TGTGCCAGCAGTGAGGCGGGGAAACAGAGTGAAAAACTGTTTTTT. The genes are TRBV2 and TRBJ1-4, with no clear D. The germline V gene encodes CDR1 SNHLY and CDR2 FYNNEI. The CDR3 contains 15 residues. Trimming removed 3 bases at V and 7 bases at J, with 15 bases between.